This T cell receptor (beta chain) was recorded in a study of T cell repertoires in cytomegalovirus infection (dated by TCRdb to the late 2010s). About the investigation overall: Because public TCR beta signatures pointed to carriage of CMV infection together with the matching HLA type, the HLA type of each donor mattered for the analysis.

TCRdb names Illumina HiSeq 1500 as the instrument used. TCRdb reanalyzed the raw reads on its own, using fastp at Q25 for trimming and MiXCR for clone calling, and kept in-frame beta chains. When rows share a CDR3 protein, they turn into one entry using the most common DNA and genes. This sample comprises 400,000 to 550,000 distinct CDR3 sequences, around 11% of them detected only once. The ten largest clonotypes hold about 9.4% of the sample. The paper as a whole reports these results and caveats: Cumulative frequency of public TCR beta family members discriminated carriers of CMV infection plus the relevant HLA type in this cohort and an independent roughly 340-donor cohort. The ex vivo response was dominated by HLA-C-restricted CMV-specific TCR beta clonotypes, which also provided the single most frequent clonotype in two of eight donors.

The table lists this clonotype with many counts. This receptor's antigen is unknown. No much larger clone exists at a distance of one base, and base qualities are not known. The CDR3 sequence holds 17 residues, the cysteine and phenylalanine included. The sequence is cut down to CDR3 DNA, 51 bases in frame from base 1. Compared with germline, V lacks 5 bases and J lacks 3 bases; bases without a gene match: 15. The germline V gene gives CDR1 as SGHAT and CDR2 as FQNNGV. The V gene is TRBV11-2 and the J gene is TRBJ2-7, with 8 bases in between that match TRBD2. This receptor was obtained from a human donor in good health (CMV status not recorded). Some clones in this sample may be carry-over from other donors' samples. The sequencing input was PBMCs. The DNA is TGTGCCAGCAGCCCAAGAAGGAGGACTAGCAGAAACTACGAGCAGTACTTC. This gives the protein CASSPRRRTSRNYEQYF.